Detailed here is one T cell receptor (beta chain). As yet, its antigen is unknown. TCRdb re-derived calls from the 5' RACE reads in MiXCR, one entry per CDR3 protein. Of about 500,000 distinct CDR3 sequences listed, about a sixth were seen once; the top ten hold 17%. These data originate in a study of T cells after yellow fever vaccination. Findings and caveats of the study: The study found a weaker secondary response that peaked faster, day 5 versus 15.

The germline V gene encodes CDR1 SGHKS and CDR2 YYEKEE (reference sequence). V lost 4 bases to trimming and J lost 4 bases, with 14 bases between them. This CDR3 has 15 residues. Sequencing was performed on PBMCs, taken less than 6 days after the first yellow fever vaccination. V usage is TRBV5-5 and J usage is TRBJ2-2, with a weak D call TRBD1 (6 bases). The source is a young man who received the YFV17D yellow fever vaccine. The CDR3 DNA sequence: TGTGCCAGCAGCGGGATACAGGGATTCACCGGGGAGCTGTTTTTT. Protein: CASSGIQGFTGELFF.